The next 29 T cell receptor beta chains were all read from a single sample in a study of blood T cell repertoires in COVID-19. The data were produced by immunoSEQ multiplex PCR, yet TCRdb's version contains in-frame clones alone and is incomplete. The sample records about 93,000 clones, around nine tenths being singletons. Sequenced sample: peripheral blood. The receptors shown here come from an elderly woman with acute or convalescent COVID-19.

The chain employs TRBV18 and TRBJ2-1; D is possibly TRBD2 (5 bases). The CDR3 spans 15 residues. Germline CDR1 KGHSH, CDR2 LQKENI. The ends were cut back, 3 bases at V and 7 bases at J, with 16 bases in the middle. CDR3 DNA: TGTGCCAGCTCACCCATGAGCGGAGCCGGGAATGAGCAGTTCTTC. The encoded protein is CASSPMSGAGNEQFF.

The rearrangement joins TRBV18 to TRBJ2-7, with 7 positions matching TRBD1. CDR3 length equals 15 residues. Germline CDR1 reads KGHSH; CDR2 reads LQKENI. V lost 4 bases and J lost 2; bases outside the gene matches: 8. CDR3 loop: CASSQGRQGPYEQYF. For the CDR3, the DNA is TGTGCCAGCTCACAGGGAAGACAGGGTCCCTACGAGCAGTACTTC.

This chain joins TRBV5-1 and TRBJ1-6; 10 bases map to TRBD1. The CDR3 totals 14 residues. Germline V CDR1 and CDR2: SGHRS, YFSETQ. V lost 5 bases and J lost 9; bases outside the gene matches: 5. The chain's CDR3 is CASRPGTGASPLHF. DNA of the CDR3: TGCGCCAGCAGACCCGGGACAGGGGCTTCACCCCTCCACTTT.

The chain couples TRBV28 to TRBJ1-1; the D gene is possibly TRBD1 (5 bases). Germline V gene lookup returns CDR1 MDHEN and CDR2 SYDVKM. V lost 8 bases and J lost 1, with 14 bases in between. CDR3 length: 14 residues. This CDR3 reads CASHQGGSNTEAFF. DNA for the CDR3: TGTGCCAGCCACCAGGGTGGGTCGAACACTGAAGCTTTCTTT.

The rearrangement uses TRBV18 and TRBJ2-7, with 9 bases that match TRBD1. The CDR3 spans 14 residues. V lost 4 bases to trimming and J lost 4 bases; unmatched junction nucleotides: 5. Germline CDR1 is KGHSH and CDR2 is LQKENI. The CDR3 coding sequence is TGTGCCAGCTCACAGACAGGGGGGACTTACGAGCAGTACTTC. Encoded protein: CASSQTGGTYEQYF.

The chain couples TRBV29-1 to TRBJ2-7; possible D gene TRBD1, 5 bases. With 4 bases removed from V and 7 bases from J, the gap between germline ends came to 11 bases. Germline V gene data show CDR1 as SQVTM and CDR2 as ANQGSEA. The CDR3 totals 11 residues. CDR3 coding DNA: TGCAGCGTTGGCAGGGCATTAGAGCAGTACTTC. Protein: CSVGRALEQYF.

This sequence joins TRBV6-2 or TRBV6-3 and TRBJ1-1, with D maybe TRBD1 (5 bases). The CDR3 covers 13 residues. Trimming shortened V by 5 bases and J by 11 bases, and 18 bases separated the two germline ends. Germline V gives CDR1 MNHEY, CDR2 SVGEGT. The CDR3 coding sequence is TGTGCCAGCAGTCGGGACTCAAGGCGTGAGGCTTTCTTT. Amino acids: CASSRDSRREAFF.

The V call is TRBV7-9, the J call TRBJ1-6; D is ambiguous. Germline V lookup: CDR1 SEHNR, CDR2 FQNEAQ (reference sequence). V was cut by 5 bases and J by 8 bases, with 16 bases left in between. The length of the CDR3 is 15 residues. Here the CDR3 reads CASSLTAVLDSPLHF. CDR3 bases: TGTGCCAGCAGCCTGACCGCGGTATTGGATTCACCCCTCCACTTT.

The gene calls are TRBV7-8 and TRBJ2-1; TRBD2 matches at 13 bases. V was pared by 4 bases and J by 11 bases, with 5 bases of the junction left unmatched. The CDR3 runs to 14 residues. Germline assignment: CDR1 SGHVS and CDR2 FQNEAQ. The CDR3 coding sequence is TGTGCCAGCAGCTCTGGGACTAGCGGGGCTCAGCAGTTCTTC. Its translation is CASSSGTSGAQQFF. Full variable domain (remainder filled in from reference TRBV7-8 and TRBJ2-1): GAGVSQSPRYKVAKRGQDVALRCDPISGHVSLFWYQQALGQGPEFLTYFQNEAQLDKSGLPSDRFFAERPEGSVSTLKIQRTQQEDSAVYLCASSSGTSGAQQFFGPGTRLTVL.

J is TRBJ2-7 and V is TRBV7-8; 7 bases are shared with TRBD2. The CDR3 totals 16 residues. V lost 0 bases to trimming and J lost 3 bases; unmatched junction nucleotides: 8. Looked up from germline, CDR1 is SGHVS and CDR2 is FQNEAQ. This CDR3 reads CASSLAVRRGNYEQYF. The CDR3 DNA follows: TGTGCCAGCAGCTTAGCGGTTAGGCGGGGGAACTACGAGCAGTACTTC.

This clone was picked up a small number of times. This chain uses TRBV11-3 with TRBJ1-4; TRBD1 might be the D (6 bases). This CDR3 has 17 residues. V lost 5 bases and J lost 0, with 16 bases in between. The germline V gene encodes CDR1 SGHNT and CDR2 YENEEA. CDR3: CASSTYRDQATNEKLFF. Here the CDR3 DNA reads TGTGCCAGCAGCACCTACAGGGACCAAGCAACTAATGAAAAACTGTTTTTT. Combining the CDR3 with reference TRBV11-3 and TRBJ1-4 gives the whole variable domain EAGVVQSPRYKIIEKKQPVAFWCNPISGHNTLYWYLQNLGQGPELLIRYENEEAVDDSQLPKDRFSAERLKGVDSTLKIQPAELGDSAVYLCASSTYRDQATNEKLFFGSGTQLSVL.

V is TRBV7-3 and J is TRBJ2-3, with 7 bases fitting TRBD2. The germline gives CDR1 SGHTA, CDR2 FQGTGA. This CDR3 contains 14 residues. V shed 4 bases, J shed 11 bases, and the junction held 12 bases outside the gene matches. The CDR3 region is CASSWGGGNSRQYF. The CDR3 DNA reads TGTGCCAGCAGCTGGGGCGGGGGAAATTCCAGGCAGTATTTT.

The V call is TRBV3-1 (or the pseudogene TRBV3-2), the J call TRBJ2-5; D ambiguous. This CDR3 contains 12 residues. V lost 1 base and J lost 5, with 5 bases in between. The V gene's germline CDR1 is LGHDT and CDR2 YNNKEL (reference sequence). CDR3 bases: TGTGCCAGCAGCCAAGGTCTGGAGACCCAGTACTTC. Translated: CASSQGLETQYF.

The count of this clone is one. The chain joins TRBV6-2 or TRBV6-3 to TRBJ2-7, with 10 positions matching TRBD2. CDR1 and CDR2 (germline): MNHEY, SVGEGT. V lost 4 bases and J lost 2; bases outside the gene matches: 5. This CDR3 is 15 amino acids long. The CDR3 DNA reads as TGTGCCAGCAGTTTATGGACTAGCGGTACCTACGAGCAGTACTTC. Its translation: CASSLWTSGTYEQYF.

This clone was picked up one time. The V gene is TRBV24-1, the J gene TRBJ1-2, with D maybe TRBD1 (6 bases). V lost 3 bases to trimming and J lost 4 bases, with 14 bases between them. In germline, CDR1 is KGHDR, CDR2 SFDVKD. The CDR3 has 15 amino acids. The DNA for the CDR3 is TGTGCCACCAGTGATCCTGGGACAATTCCCTATGGCTACACCTTC. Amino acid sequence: CATSDPGTIPYGYTF.

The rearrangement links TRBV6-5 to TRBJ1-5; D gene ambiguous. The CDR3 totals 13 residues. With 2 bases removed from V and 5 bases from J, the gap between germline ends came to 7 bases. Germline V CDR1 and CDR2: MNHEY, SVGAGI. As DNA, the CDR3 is TGTGCCAGCAGTTACGGCCCCCATCAGCCCCAGCATTTT. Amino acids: CASSYGPHQPQHF.

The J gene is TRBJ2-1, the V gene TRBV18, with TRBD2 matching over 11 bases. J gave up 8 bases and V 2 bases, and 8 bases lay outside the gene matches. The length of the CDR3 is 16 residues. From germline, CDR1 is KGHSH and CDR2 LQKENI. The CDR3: CASSPGGLAVDDEQFF. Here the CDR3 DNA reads TGTGCCAGCTCACCAGGGGGACTAGCGGTGGACGATGAGCAGTTCTTC.

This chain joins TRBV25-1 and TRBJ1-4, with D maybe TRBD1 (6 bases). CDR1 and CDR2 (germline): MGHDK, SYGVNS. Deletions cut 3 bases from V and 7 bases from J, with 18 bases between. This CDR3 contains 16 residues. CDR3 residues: CASSEGGQGRGEKLFF. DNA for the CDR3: TGTGCCAGCAGTGAGGGTGGGCAGGGGCGTGGTGAAAAACTGTTTTTT.

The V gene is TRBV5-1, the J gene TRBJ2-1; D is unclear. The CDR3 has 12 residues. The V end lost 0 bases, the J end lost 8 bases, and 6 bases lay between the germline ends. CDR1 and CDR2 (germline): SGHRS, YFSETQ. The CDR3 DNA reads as TGCGCCAGCAGCTTGGTTCTCCATGAGCAGTTCTTC. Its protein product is CASSLVLHEQFF.

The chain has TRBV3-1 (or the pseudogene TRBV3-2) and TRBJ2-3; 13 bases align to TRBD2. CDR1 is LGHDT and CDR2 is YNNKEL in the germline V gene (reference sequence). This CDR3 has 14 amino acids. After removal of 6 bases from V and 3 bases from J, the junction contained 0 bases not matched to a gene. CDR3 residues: CASRLAGGTDTQYF. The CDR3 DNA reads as TGTGCCAGCAGACTAGCGGGGGGGACAGATACGCAGTATTTT.

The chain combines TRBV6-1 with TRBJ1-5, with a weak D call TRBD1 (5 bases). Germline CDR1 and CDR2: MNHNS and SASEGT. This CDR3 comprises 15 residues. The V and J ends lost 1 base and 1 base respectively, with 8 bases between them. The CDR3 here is CASSEVGGSNQPQHF. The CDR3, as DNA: TGTGCCAGCAGTGAAGTCGGGGGGAGCAATCAGCCCCAGCATTTT.

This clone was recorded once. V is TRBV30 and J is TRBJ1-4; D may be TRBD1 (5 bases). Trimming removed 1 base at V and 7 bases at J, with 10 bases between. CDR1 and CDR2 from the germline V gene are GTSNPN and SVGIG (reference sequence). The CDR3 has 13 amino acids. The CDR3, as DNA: TGTGCCTGGAGTGGGAGGGGACGTGAAAAACTGTTTTTT. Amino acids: CAWSGRGREKLFF.

CDR3 loop: CASSLGLAGTYNEQFF. As DNA, the CDR3 is TGCGCCAGCAGCTTGGGACTAGCGGGTACCTACAATGAGCAGTTCTTC. The gene calls are TRBV5-1 and TRBJ2-1, with 10 positions matching TRBD2. J gave up 2 bases and V 0 bases, and 2 bases lay outside the gene matches. The CDR3 is 16 residues long. Germline loops: CDR1 SGHRS, CDR2 YFSETQ.

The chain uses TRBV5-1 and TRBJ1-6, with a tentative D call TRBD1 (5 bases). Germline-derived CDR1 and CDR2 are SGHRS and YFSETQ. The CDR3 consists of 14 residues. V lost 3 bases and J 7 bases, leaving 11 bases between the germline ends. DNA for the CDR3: TGCGCCAGCAGCTCCAGGGCCAGGAATTCACCCCTCCACTTT. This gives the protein CASSSRARNSPLHF.

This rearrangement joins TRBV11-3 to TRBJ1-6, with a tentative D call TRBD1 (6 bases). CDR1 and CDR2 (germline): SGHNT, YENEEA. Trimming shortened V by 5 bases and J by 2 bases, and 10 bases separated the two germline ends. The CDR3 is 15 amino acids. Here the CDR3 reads CASSPRTAYNSPLHF. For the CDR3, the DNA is TGTGCCAGCAGCCCCCGGACAGCCTATAATTCACCCCTCCACTTT.

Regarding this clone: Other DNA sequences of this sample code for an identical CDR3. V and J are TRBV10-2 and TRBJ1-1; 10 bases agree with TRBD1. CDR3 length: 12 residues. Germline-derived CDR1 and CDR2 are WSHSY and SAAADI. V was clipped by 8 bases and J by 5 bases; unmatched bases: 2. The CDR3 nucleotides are TGCGCCAGCCGGGACAGGGGTACTGAAGCTTTCTTT. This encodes CASRDRGTEAFF.

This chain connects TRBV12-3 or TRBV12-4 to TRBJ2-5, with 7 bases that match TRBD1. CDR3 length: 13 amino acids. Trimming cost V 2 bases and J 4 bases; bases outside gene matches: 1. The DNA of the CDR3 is TGTGCCAGCAGTTTACGACAGGGAGAGACCCAGTACTTC. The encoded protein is CASSLRQGETQYF.

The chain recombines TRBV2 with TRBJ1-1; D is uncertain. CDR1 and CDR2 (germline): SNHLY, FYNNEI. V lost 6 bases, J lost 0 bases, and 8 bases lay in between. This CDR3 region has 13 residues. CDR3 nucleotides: TGTGCCAGCAGAGACATAATGAACACTGAAGCTTTCTTT. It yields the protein CASRDIMNTEAFF.

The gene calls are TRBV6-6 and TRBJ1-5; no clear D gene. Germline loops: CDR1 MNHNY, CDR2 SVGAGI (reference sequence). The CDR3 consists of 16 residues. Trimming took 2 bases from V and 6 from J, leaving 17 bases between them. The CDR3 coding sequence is TGTGCCAGCAGTTACCCCCTGGGAGGACTTCCTCAGCCCCAGCATTTT. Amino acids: CASSYPLGGLPQPQHF.